This is a list of T cell receptor beta chains from one sample in a study of neoadjuvant nivolumab and ipilimumab in lung cancer. TCRdb's table, derived via immunoSEQ multiplex PCR, lists solely in-frame clones and lacks some. This sample has 40,000 to 55,000 clones, with around 89% found just once. The specimen was blood, collected before neoadjuvant nivolumab, alone or with ipilimumab. Source of these receptors: an adult with non-small cell lung cancer. Some clones in this sample may be carry-over from other donors' samples. Each CDR3 is given with its conserved first and last residue. D genes are given only for firm matches. Rows give clone size only sometimes, using once, few, many, or a class for an expanded clone.

j_call v_call clone_size d_call cdr3_nt cdr3_aa
TRBJ1-1 TRBV10-3 once TRBD1 TGTGCCCTTCGGACAGGGATGGGCACTGAAGCTTTCTTT CALRTGMGTEAFF
TRBJ2-4 TRBV30 . . TGTGCCTGGAGTGTTGGAGGTTTATTGGGCAAAAACATTCAGTACTTC CAWSVGGLLGKNIQYF
TRBJ1-4 TRBV9 . . TGTGCCAGCAGCGTGGGGGATGAAAAACTGTTTTTT CASSVGDEKLFF
TRBJ1-2 TRBV6-6 . . TGTGCCAGCAGGGAGCTAGGGTATGGCTACACCTTC CASRELGYGYTF
TRBJ1-1 TRBV6-4 . . TGTGCCAGCAGTGACCAACCGAACACTGAAGCTTTCTTT CASSDQPNTEAFF
TRBJ1-5 TRBV19 . . TGTGCCAGTAGTGGGGACGGGGATCAGCCCCAGCATTTT CASSGDGDQPQHF
TRBJ2-2 TRBV10-1 . . TGCGCCAGCCGGGGGTCGGACGAGAGCGGGGAGCTGTTTTTT CASRGSDESGELFF
TRBJ1-1 TRBV29-1 . . TGCAGCGTTGGGGGGTCGGGGATGAACACTGAAGCTTTCTTT CSVGGSGMNTEAFF
TRBJ2-1 TRBV6-5 . . TGTGCCAGCAGTTACTCGGATAACAATGAGCAGTTCTTC CASSYSDNNEQFF
TRBJ1-1 TRBV5-1 . . TGCGCCAGCAGCTGGATCGGGAGGCAGAACACTGAAGCTTTCTTT CASSWIGRQNTEAFF
TRBJ1-2 TRBV27 once . TGTGCCAGCAGTTCCTCCGACAGGAACTATGGCTACACCTTC CASSSSDRNYGYTF
TRBJ2-6 TRBV27 . . TGTGCCAGCAGTTTATTGCCGGAAGGCCTGGGGGCCAACGTCCTGACTTTC CASSLLPEGLGANVLTF
TRBJ1-1 TRBV20-1 . . TGCAGTGCTTGGGGGGGCACTGAAGCTTTCTTT CSAWGGTEAFF
TRBJ2-1 TRBV6-1 . TRBD2 TGTGCCAGCAGTGCTCCCCCGGCCAGCGGGAGCTCCTACAATGAGCAGTTCTTC CASSAPPASGSSYNEQFF
TRBJ2-6 TRBV7-6 . . TGTGCCAGCAGCTTAAAGGGGTCTGGGGCCAACGTCCTGACTTTC CASSLKGSGANVLTF
TRBJ1-5 TRBV27 . TRBD1 TGTGCCAGCAGTTTATCGGGACAGGGGGGCAATCAGCCCCAGCATTTT CASSLSGQGGNQPQHF
TRBJ1-1 TRBV9 . . TGTGCCAGCAGCACTCCCCCCATGAACACTGAAGCTTTCTTT CASSTPPMNTEAFF
TRBJ2-1 TRBV7-7 . TRBD2 TGTGCTAGCAGCCCCAACGGCGGGAGGTGGAATGAGCAGTTCTTC CASSPNGGRWNEQFF
TRBJ2-2 TRBV5-1 . TRBD2 TGCGCCAGCAGCTTACGTAGCGGGAGTCAATCCGGGGAGCTGTTTTTT CASSLRSGSQSGELFF
TRBJ2-2 TRBV7-3 . . TGTGCCAGCAGAACGGGTAACACCGGGGAGCTGTTTTTT CASRTGNTGELFF
TRBJ1-1 TRBV23-1 . TRBD1 TGCGCCAGCAGTCAATCAGGCGAGGGGGCTACGGGAACTGAAGCTTTCTTT CASSQSGEGATGTEAFF
TRBJ2-3 TRBV5-1 . TRBD2 TGCGCCAGCAGCTTGGTTCTAGCGGGAGAGGATACGCAGTATTTT CASSLVLAGEDTQYF
TRBJ1-1 TRBV27 . . TGTGCCAGCAGTTCCTACAGGGTTGGGGGGGGTTACACTGAAGCTTTCTTT CASSSYRVGGGYTEAFF
TRBJ2-7 TRBV5-1 once . TGCGCCAGCAGCTTGGACACTAACTACGAGCAGTACTTC CASSLDTNYEQYF
TRBJ2-1 TRBV2 . TRBD2 TGTGCCAGCAGATCGACTAGCGGATCAGGCAATGAGCAGTTCTTC CASRSTSGSGNEQFF
TRBJ1-2 TRBV7-9 . . TGTGCCAGCAGCCCTCCGGACAGCTCTAACTATGGCTACACCTTC CASSPPDSSNYGYTF
TRBJ1-1 TRBV30 . . TGTGCCTTTACTATCATGAACACTGAAGCTTTCTTT CAFTIMNTEAFF
TRBJ2-2 TRBV4-3 few . TGCGCCAGCAGCCAAGATCTCCTAGGGAACACCGGGGAGCTGTTTTTT CASSQDLLGNTGELFF
TRBJ1-1 TRBV7-9 once . TGTGCCAGCAGCTTAGATGGGGCAGGGTTGAACACTGAAGCTTTCTTT CASSLDGAGLNTEAFF
TRBJ2-3 TRBV5-1 . TRBD2 TGCGCCAGCAGCTCCGGACTAGCGCGTACAGATACGCAGTATTTT CASSSGLARTDTQYF
TRBJ2-3 TRBV5-1 . . TGCGCCAGCAGCTTCGGGAATACGCAGTATTTT CASSFGNTQYF
TRBJ2-3 TRBV9 . . TGTGCCAGCAGCGAAACAGGGACTGATACGCAGTATTTT CASSETGTDTQYF
TRBJ2-7 TRBV5-1 . . TGCGCCAGCAGCTTTTCCGCAGGATCCTACGAGCAGTACTTC CASSFSAGSYEQYF
TRBJ2-7 TRBV7-9 . . TGTGCCAGCAGCTTTTCCTACGAGCAGTACTTC CASSFSYEQYF
TRBJ2-7 TRBV14 . TRBD1 TGTGCCAGCAGCCGCTCGACAGGGGGAAGTGAGCAGTACTTC CASSRSTGGSEQYF
TRBJ2-7 TRBV18 few . TGTGCCAGCTCACAGGACAGCTTACGGTCCGAGCAGTACTTC CASSQDSLRSEQYF
TRBJ1-2 TRBV5-1 . . TGCGCCAGCAGCTTGGCTGGCGGTAACTATGGCTACACCTTC CASSLAGGNYGYTF
TRBJ2-7 TRBV5-1 . TRBD1 TGCGCCAGCAGCTTGGCGGGGACAGGGATCCACGAGCAGTACTTC CASSLAGTGIHEQYF
TRBJ2-3 TRBV11-2 once . TGTGCCAGCAGCTTAGGAGCTAGCCCAACAGATACGCAGTATTTT CASSLGASPTDTQYF
TRBJ2-1 TRBV14 . TRBD2 TGTGCCAGCAGCCCCAGACTAGCGGCCAATGAGCAGTTCTTC CASSPRLAANEQFF
TRBJ1-2 TRBV7-2 . TRBD1 TGTGCCAGCAGCTTAGGGGGGACAGGGGGCGCCGTCTATGGCTACACCTTC CASSLGGTGGAVYGYTF
TRBJ2-1 TRBV5-1 . TRBD1 TGCGCCAGCAGCAAAAGGGACAGAGATTTCTCCTACAATGAGCAGTTCTTC CASSKRDRDFSYNEQFF
TRBJ2-7 TRBV7-7 . . TGTGCTAGCAGCTTAAGCCCTCGGGACGAGCAGTACTTC CASSLSPRDEQYF